These T cell receptor beta chains were read from a single sample in a study of blood T cell repertoires in COVID-19. Clones were sequenced by immunoSEQ multiplex PCR, and TCRdb holds only the in-frame ones, with some missing. The profile shows approximately 210,000 clones, roughly 80% of them singletons. The sequenced sample was peripheral blood. Receptors were obtained from a woman of 80 years or more with COVID-19, enrolled during active disease. CDR3s include the opening cysteine and the closing phenylalanine or tryptophan. Each record gives: D gene, J gene, clone size, V gene, CDR3 DNA, CDR3 protein. D genes are given only for firm matches. Only part of the rows carry a size: once, few, many, or a class if the clone is expanded.

d_gene: TRBD1
j_gene: TRBJ2-7
abundance: -
v_gene: TRBV9
CDR3nt: TGTGCCAGCAGCGTAGGGTTAGGCTCAGGGGGCCTAGGGGAGCAGTACTTC
CDR3aa: CASSVGLGSGGLGEQYF

d_gene: -
j_gene: TRBJ2-1
abundance: -
v_gene: TRBV7-2
CDR3nt: TGTGCCAGCAGCCCCGTGGCGGTTAGCTCCTACAATGAGCAGTTCTTC
CDR3aa: CASSPVAVSSYNEQFF

d_gene: TRBD1
j_gene: TRBJ1-1
abundance: -
v_gene: TRBV3-1/TRBV3-2
CDR3nt: TGTGCCAGCAGTATCCGGGACAGGGGAAGGAGCACTGAAGCTTTCTTT
CDR3aa: CASSIRDRGRSTEAFF

d_gene: TRBD2
j_gene: TRBJ2-3
abundance: many
v_gene: TRBV5-1
CDR3nt: TGCGCCAGCAGCTTGGCGGGGGGGCCGGGCACAGATACGCAGTATTTT
CDR3aa: CASSLAGGPGTDTQYF

d_gene: -
j_gene: TRBJ2-2
abundance: -
v_gene: TRBV7-3
CDR3nt: TGTGCCAGCAGCCCCCAGGGACAAAGCACCGGGGAGCTGTTTTTT
CDR3aa: CASSPQGQSTGELFF

d_gene: -
j_gene: TRBJ2-2
abundance: -
v_gene: TRBV9
CDR3nt: TGTGCCAGCAGCGTAGCTAAGGGTAGCGCCGGGGAGCTGTTTTTT
CDR3aa: CASSVAKGSAGELFF

d_gene: -
j_gene: TRBJ2-3
abundance: -
v_gene: TRBV19
CDR3nt: TGTGCCAGTAGTATCGGACTCCTAGATACGCAGTATTTT
CDR3aa: CASSIGLLDTQYF

d_gene: TRBD2
j_gene: TRBJ2-5
abundance: -
v_gene: TRBV2
CDR3nt: TGTGCCAGCAGTCCCACTAGCGGGGGCTGGGAGACCCAGTACTTC
CDR3aa: CASSPTSGGWETQYF

d_gene: TRBD1
j_gene: TRBJ1-2
abundance: -
v_gene: TRBV9
CDR3nt: TGTGCCAGCAGCGCCTGGAGGGGGCTGAGTGGCTACACCTTC
CDR3aa: CASSAWRGLSGYTF

d_gene: TRBD1
j_gene: TRBJ2-1
abundance: -
v_gene: TRBV24-1
CDR3nt: TGTGCCACCAGTGATTTGGGGCAGGGGGCGCGGAATGAGCAGTTCTTC
CDR3aa: CATSDLGQGARNEQFF

d_gene: -
j_gene: TRBJ1-5
abundance: -
v_gene: TRBV10-3
CDR3nt: TGTGCGAGCAACAGGGAGTTGGGTCAGCCCCAGCATTTT
CDR3aa: CASNRELGQPQHF

d_gene: TRBD2
j_gene: TRBJ2-3
abundance: -
v_gene: TRBV7-8
CDR3nt: TGTGCCAGCAGCTTAGAGTCTAGCGGGGGCTCATATACGCAGTATTTT
CDR3aa: CASSLESSGGSYTQYF

d_gene: TRBD2
j_gene: TRBJ2-1
abundance: -
v_gene: TRBV6-6
CDR3nt: TGTGCCAGCAGTTACCCGGGACTAGCGGGGTTCAATGAGCAGTTCTTC
CDR3aa: CASSYPGLAGFNEQFF

d_gene: -
j_gene: TRBJ1-1
abundance: few
v_gene: TRBV10-3
CDR3nt: TGTGCCATCAGTGAGAGCGGGGGGCGAGGCACTGAAGCTTTCTTT
CDR3aa: CAISESGGRGTEAFF

d_gene: -
j_gene: TRBJ2-3
abundance: -
v_gene: TRBV10-3
CDR3nt: TGTGCCATCAGCGCGGGGACTGGAACAGATACGCAGTATTTT
CDR3aa: CAISAGTGTDTQYF

d_gene: -
j_gene: TRBJ1-5
abundance: -
v_gene: TRBV18
CDR3nt: TGTGCCAGCTCACCACAGGACTACCCCTGGCAGCCCCAGCATTTT
CDR3aa: CASSPQDYPWQPQHF

d_gene: TRBD2
j_gene: TRBJ2-5
abundance: -
v_gene: TRBV10-3
CDR3nt: TGTGCCATCAGTGAGTCCTTGCCGGGACTAGCGGGAATGGAAGAGACCCAGTACTTC
CDR3aa: CAISESLPGLAGMEETQYF

d_gene: -
j_gene: TRBJ1-4
abundance: -
v_gene: TRBV2
CDR3nt: TGTGCCAGCAGTCTACAGGGCCCAACTGCAACTAATGAAAAACTGTTTTTT
CDR3aa: CASSLQGPTATNEKLFF

d_gene: -
j_gene: TRBJ2-2
abundance: -
v_gene: TRBV2
CDR3nt: TGTGCCAGCAGTATACTCAGGGGTAACACCGGGGAGCTGTTTTTT
CDR3aa: CASSILRGNTGELFF

d_gene: -
j_gene: TRBJ1-6
abundance: -
v_gene: TRBV5-1
CDR3nt: TGCGCCAGCAGAAAAGACAGCTCTTTTATAAATTCACCCCTCCACTTT
CDR3aa: CASRKDSSFINSPLHF

d_gene: -
j_gene: TRBJ1-4
abundance: -
v_gene: TRBV5-1
CDR3nt: TGCGCCAGCTCCTCCGGGACAAAGGAAAAACTGTTTTTT
CDR3aa: CASSSGTKEKLFF

d_gene: -
j_gene: TRBJ2-5
abundance: -
v_gene: TRBV5-4
CDR3nt: TGTGCCAGCAGCACCGAGTTTCGGGAGACCCAGTACTTC
CDR3aa: CASSTEFRETQYF

d_gene: -
j_gene: TRBJ1-5
abundance: -
v_gene: TRBV30
CDR3nt: TGTGCCTGGAGTGTACGCGGGAATAGCAATCAGCCCCAGCATTTT
CDR3aa: CAWSVRGNSNQPQHF

d_gene: TRBD1
j_gene: TRBJ1-5
abundance: -
v_gene: TRBV2
CDR3nt: TGTGCAAGCACGGGACAGTACAATCAGCCCCAGCATTTT
CDR3aa: CASTGQYNQPQHF

d_gene: TRBD1
j_gene: TRBJ2-2
abundance: -
v_gene: TRBV10-2
CDR3nt: TGCGCCAGCACCCCGAGGGGGACAGGGAAGAGTTCGGGCACCGGGGAGCTGTTTTTT
CDR3aa: CASTPRGTGKSSGTGELFF

d_gene: -
j_gene: TRBJ1-5
abundance: -
v_gene: TRBV28
CDR3nt: TGTGCCAGCAGCGTGGCGTGGAGAGAGCCCCAGCATTTT
CDR3aa: CASSVAWREPQHF

d_gene: -
j_gene: TRBJ1-4
abundance: -
v_gene: TRBV5-4
CDR3nt: TGTGCCAGCAGCTTTGGAGGCCGGGGGGATGAAAAACTGTTTTTT
CDR3aa: CASSFGGRGDEKLFF

d_gene: TRBD2
j_gene: TRBJ2-3
abundance: -
v_gene: TRBV7-9
CDR3nt: TGTGCCAGCAGCCCCGGACTAGCGGGCTCCACAGATACGCAGTATTTT
CDR3aa: CASSPGLAGSTDTQYF

d_gene: -
j_gene: TRBJ2-7
abundance: -
v_gene: TRBV3-1/TRBV3-2
CDR3nt: TGTGCCAGCAGCCAAGGGCTACAGAGCTCCTACGAGCAGTACTTC
CDR3aa: CASSQGLQSSYEQYF

d_gene: TRBD2
j_gene: TRBJ2-2
abundance: -
v_gene: TRBV2
CDR3nt: TGTGCCGGCAACCCTAGCGGGGCCGACACCGGGGAGCTGTTTTTT
CDR3aa: CAGNPSGADTGELFF

d_gene: TRBD2
j_gene: TRBJ2-1
abundance: -
v_gene: TRBV5-1
CDR3nt: TGCGCCAGCAGCCGTAGCGGGGGTAATGAGCAGTTCTTC
CDR3aa: CASSRSGGNEQFF

d_gene: TRBD1
j_gene: TRBJ1-1
abundance: -
v_gene: TRBV30
CDR3nt: TGTGCCTGGTCCGGGACTCGGACAGGAGGTACTGAAGCTTTCTTT
CDR3aa: CAWSGTRTGGTEAFF

d_gene: -
j_gene: TRBJ1-3
abundance: -
v_gene: TRBV10-3
CDR3nt: TGTGCCATCAGTGAAGAGGAGGGAGGGAACACCATATATTTT
CDR3aa: CAISEEEGGNTIYF

d_gene: -
j_gene: TRBJ1-6
abundance: -
v_gene: TRBV27
CDR3nt: TGTGCCAGCAGTTTACGGGGTGTTGATAATTCACCCCTCCACTTT
CDR3aa: CASSLRGVDNSPLHF

d_gene: -
j_gene: TRBJ1-4
abundance: -
v_gene: TRBV30
CDR3nt: TGTGCCCGGGGCCAAGGAGCGAATGAAAAACTGTTTTTT
CDR3aa: CARGQGANEKLFF

d_gene: TRBD2
j_gene: TRBJ2-4
abundance: -
v_gene: TRBV30
CDR3nt: TGTGCCTGGAGTGGGGCGGGGGGGCCGAATAACATTCAGTACTTC
CDR3aa: CAWSGAGGPNNIQYF

d_gene: -
j_gene: TRBJ1-3
abundance: -
v_gene: TRBV3-1/TRBV3-2
CDR3nt: TGTGCCAGCAGGGGAGGAGACCACTCTGGAAACACCATATATTTT
CDR3aa: CASRGGDHSGNTIYF

d_gene: TRBD1
j_gene: TRBJ1-2
abundance: -
v_gene: TRBV25-1
CDR3nt: TGTGCCAGCAGTGAATCCCCCGGGGACAGGGGGCTGGATGGCTACACCTTC
CDR3aa: CASSESPGDRGLDGYTF

d_gene: -
j_gene: TRBJ1-2
abundance: -
v_gene: TRBV28
CDR3nt: TGTGCCAGCAGTTTTCGTGCTATGGGCCGCGGAGGTGGCTACACCTTC
CDR3aa: CASSFRAMGRGGGYTF

d_gene: -
j_gene: TRBJ1-4
abundance: few
v_gene: TRBV4-2
CDR3nt: TGTGCCAGCAGCCAAGCCGGGCGGGTGAATGAAAAACTGTTTTTT
CDR3aa: CASSQAGRVNEKLFF

d_gene: TRBD1
j_gene: TRBJ1-1
abundance: -
v_gene: TRBV27
CDR3nt: TGTGCCAGCAGTTTATCTCAACCGGGACAGGGTCGAGCTTTCTTT
CDR3aa: CASSLSQPGQGRAFF

d_gene: TRBD1
j_gene: TRBJ1-1
abundance: -
v_gene: TRBV18
CDR3nt: TGTGCCAGCTCACCACGACAGGGGGCGCAAATGAACACTGAAGCTTTCTTT
CDR3aa: CASSPRQGAQMNTEAFF

d_gene: TRBD1
j_gene: TRBJ1-1
abundance: -
v_gene: TRBV18
CDR3nt: TGTGCCAGCTCAACGGACAGGGGGGGCACTGAAGCTTTCTTT
CDR3aa: CASSTDRGGTEAFF

d_gene: TRBD1
j_gene: TRBJ1-1
abundance: -
v_gene: TRBV10-3
CDR3nt: TGTGCCATCGGCGGGACAGCGAACACTGAAGCTTTCTTT
CDR3aa: CAIGGTANTEAFF

d_gene: -
j_gene: TRBJ2-1
abundance: -
v_gene: TRBV19
CDR3nt: TGTGCCAGTAGTAGTGTGGCAGGGGCGGCCAATGAGCAGTTCTTC
CDR3aa: CASSSVAGAANEQFF

d_gene: TRBD1
j_gene: TRBJ2-7
abundance: -
v_gene: TRBV6-5
CDR3nt: TGTGCCAGCAGTAGGGGACAGGTTGGGTCCTACGAGCAGTACTTC
CDR3aa: CASSRGQVGSYEQYF

d_gene: TRBD1
j_gene: TRBJ1-3
abundance: -
v_gene: TRBV19
CDR3nt: TGTGCCATCCCGGGACAGGGATTCGGAAACACCATATATTTT
CDR3aa: CAIPGQGFGNTIYF

d_gene: -
j_gene: TRBJ2-7
abundance: -
v_gene: TRBV15
CDR3nt: TGTGCCACCAGCAGAGAAGGCGGCTCCTACGAGCAGTACTTC
CDR3aa: CATSREGGSYEQYF

d_gene: -
j_gene: TRBJ1-2
abundance: few
v_gene: TRBV5-1
CDR3nt: TGCGCCAGCAGACCCGATCCGGGGAGCTATGGCTACACCTTC
CDR3aa: CASRPDPGSYGYTF

d_gene: TRBD2
j_gene: TRBJ2-1
abundance: -
v_gene: TRBV10-3
CDR3nt: TGTGCCATCTCTAGCGGGGGCAATGAGCAGTTCTTC
CDR3aa: CAISSGGNEQFF

d_gene: -
j_gene: TRBJ2-7
abundance: -
v_gene: TRBV11-3
CDR3nt: TGTGCCAGCAGCTTAGAGGGGGCAGAGACGTACGAGCAGTACTTC
CDR3aa: CASSLEGAETYEQYF

d_gene: TRBD1
j_gene: TRBJ1-2
abundance: few
v_gene: TRBV25-1
CDR3nt: TGTGCCAGCAGTAAGGAGGACAGGGGGCATGGCTACACCTTC
CDR3aa: CASSKEDRGHGYTF

d_gene: -
j_gene: TRBJ1-1
abundance: -
v_gene: TRBV7-2
CDR3nt: TGTGCCAGCAGCCGACAGATTGAAGCTTTCTTT
CDR3aa: CASSRQIEAFF

d_gene: TRBD2
j_gene: TRBJ2-5
abundance: -
v_gene: TRBV5-1
CDR3nt: TGCGCCAGCAGCTTGCTGCCCAGCGGGGGGTCGGAGACCCAGTACTTC
CDR3aa: CASSLLPSGGSETQYF

d_gene: TRBD1
j_gene: TRBJ1-3
abundance: -
v_gene: TRBV3-1/TRBV3-2
CDR3nt: TGTGCCAGCAGCCAGGGACAGGGGCGCTCTGGAAACACCATATATTTT
CDR3aa: CASSQGQGRSGNTIYF